The 10 T cell receptor beta chains given below trace back to one sample, sequenced in a study of cytomegalovirus exposure and HLA in healthy donors. Both 60 Vbeta primers and 13 Jbeta primers went into the PCR. The assay was immunoSEQ multiplex PCR, and TCRdb's table has in-frame clones only and misses some. The sample has just over 150,000 clones; 86% are singletons. Sequencing was carried out using PBMCs. These TCRs come from a woman aged 18-29 years in good health and CMV-seronegative.

Worth noting for this clone: The same CDR3 is also encoded by other DNA sequences in this sample. The J gene is TRBJ1-1, the V gene TRBV5-4, with D perhaps matching TRBD1 (5 bases). CDR1 is SGHNT and CDR2 is YYREEE in the germline V gene (reference sequence). The length of the CDR3 is 14 residues. Between the trimmed V and J ends, which lost 0 bases and 1 base, there was a span of 7 bases. The CDR3, as DNA: TGTGCCAGCAGCTTGGCCGGGGGGAACACTGAAGCTTTCTTT. Protein product: CASSLAGGNTEAFF. Based on the CDR3 plus reference TRBV5-4 and TRBJ1-1, the full variable domain is ETGVTQSPTHLIKTRGQQVTLRCSSQSGHNTVSWYQQALGQGPQFIFQYYREEENGRGNFPPRFSGLQFPNYSSELNVNALELDDSALYLCASSLAGGNTEAFFGQGTRLTVV.

This clone was seen more than once but under ten times. The J gene is TRBJ2-7, the V gene TRBV5-6; TRBD1 matches at 8 bases. The J segment lost 0 bases and the V segment lost 2 bases, leaving 1 base of the junction unmatched. The CDR3 is 14 residues long. Germline loops: CDR1 SGHDT, CDR2 YYEEEE. CDR3 coding DNA: TGTGCCAGCAGCTTCACAGGGGGCTCCTACGAGCAGTACTTC. Encoded protein: CASSFTGGSYEQYF.

The V gene is TRBV4-1, the J gene TRBJ2-3; D gene uncertain. This CDR3 is built from 17 residues. Germline V CDR1 and CDR2: MGHRA, YSYEKL. V gave up 0 bases and J gave up 2 bases, with 15 bases separating them. The DNA for the CDR3 is TGCGCCAGCAGCCAAGATAAGACTCCCCGACTCACAGATACGCAGTATTTT. This sequence encodes CASSQDKTPRLTDTQYF.

The J gene is TRBJ2-3, the V gene TRBV28; 10 bases line up with TRBD2. The V gene's germline CDR1 is MDHEN and CDR2 SYDVKM. V lost 8 bases to trimming and J lost 2 bases; unmatched junction nucleotides: 10. The CDR3 has 16 residues. In DNA, the CDR3 is TGTGCCAGCCTATATGGTAGCGGGGGGCCCACAGATACGCAGTATTTT. Translated, it gives CASLYGSGGPTDTQYF.

The chain joins TRBV5-1 to TRBJ2-3, with D perhaps TRBD2 (5 bases). This CDR3 is built from 18 residues. V was shortened by 5 bases and J by 2 bases, with 24 bases between the two germline ends. CDR1 is SGHRS and CDR2 is YFSETQ in the germline V gene. The CDR3 nucleotides read TGCGCCAGCAGTCGCCAACCACTAGGAGGTTCTCTCACAGATACGCAGTATTTT. It codes for CASSRQPLGGSLTDTQYF.

This chain connects TRBV4-1 to TRBJ2-3; 8 bases are a match to TRBD2. Germline CDR1 is MGHRA and CDR2 is YSYEKL. CDR3 length equals 16 residues. V gave up 0 bases and J gave up 5 bases; unmatched junction bases: 7. CDR3 DNA: TGCGCCAGCAGCCAAGATCGGGGGGGGCCAGTAGATACGCAGTATTTT. This codes for CASSQDRGGPVDTQYF.

The V call is TRBV7-9, the J call TRBJ1-1, with TRBD1 matching over 7 bases. CDR1 and CDR2 (germline): SEHNR, FQNEAQ (reference sequence). With 4 bases clipped from V and 5 bases from J, the junction kept 13 bases outside the gene matches. The CDR3 length is 16 residues. The CDR3 reads CASSSNPTGQRTEAFF. The CDR3 DNA follows: TGTGCCAGCAGCTCCAATCCGACAGGGCAGCGGACTGAAGCTTTCTTT.

This chain uses TRBV5-1 with TRBJ2-7; TRBD2 aligns across 7 bases. With 0 bases clipped from V and 2 bases from J, the junction kept 5 bases outside the gene matches. This CDR3 has 15 amino acids. Germline values: CDR1 SGHRS, CDR2 YFSETQ. The CDR3: CASSLASGGPYEQYF. DNA for the CDR3: TGCGCCAGCAGCTTGGCGTCGGGAGGACCCTACGAGCAGTACTTC.

J is TRBJ1-1 and V is TRBV6-5; D remains ambiguous. CDR1 MNHEY and CDR2 SVGAGI come from the germline V gene. The CDR3 is 11 residues long. V lost 9 bases and J lost 5, with 10 bases in between. CDR3 sequence reads: CASEEVTEAFF. In DNA form, the CDR3 reads TGTGCCAGTGAGGAGGTGACTGAAGCTTTCTTT.

This chain links TRBV12-5 with TRBJ2-1, with D maybe TRBD1 (6 bases). With 1 base removed from V and 2 bases from J, the gap between germline ends came to 27 bases. The CDR3 is 21 residues long. Germline V gives CDR1 LGHNT, CDR2 FRNRAP. CDR3 amino acids: CASGLDRVRRDPRAAYNEQFF. The CDR3 DNA follows: TGTGCTAGTGGTTTGGACAGGGTGCGTCGTGATCCCAGAGCCGCCTACAATGAGCAGTTCTTC.